These T cell receptor beta chains were read from a single sample in a study of blood T cell repertoires in COVID-19. The assay was immunoSEQ multiplex PCR, and TCRdb's table has in-frame clones only and misses some. The data show 200,000 or so clones, with 84% seen just once and 2% to 2.5% held by the top ten. The sample was peripheral blood. The receptors originated from a man aged 35-49 years who had recovered from COVID-19. The CDR3 runs from the conserved cysteine through the conserved F or W. A D gene is named only where the DNA matches it firmly. Rows may omit the clone size; those that give it use once, few, many or a size class.

TRBJ1-1 | . | . | TRBV10-2 | CASSNASRNTEAFF | TGCGCCAGCAGTAACGCCTCGAGGAACACTGAAGCTTTCTTT
TRBJ2-3 | . | . | TRBV5-6 | CASSLSLGLRTDTQYF | TGTGCCAGCAGCTTGTCTCTGGGGCTCCGTACAGATACGCAGTATTTT
TRBJ2-1 | . | TRBD2 | TRBV14 | CASSLIAGAFHEQFF | TGTGCCAGCAGCCTAATAGCGGGAGCGTTCCATGAGCAGTTCTTC
TRBJ2-3 | . | TRBD2 | TRBV5-4 | CASRPGLAGGTDTQYF | TGTGCCAGCAGACCCGGACTAGCGGGGGGCACAGATACGCAGTATTTT
TRBJ1-1 | few | TRBD1 | TRBV3-1/TRBV3-2 | CASSPGTGPGNTEAFF | TGTGCCAGCAGCCCCGGGACAGGCCCTGGGAACACTGAAGCTTTCTTT
TRBJ1-5 | . | . | TRBV6-4 | CASSNRVQGYSNQPQHF | TGTGCCAGCAGTAACCGAGTACAGGGTTATAGCAATCAGCCCCAGCATTTT
TRBJ2-7 | . | . | TRBV21-1 | CASSKVTSRCYEQYF | TGTGCCAGCAGCAAAGTAACTAGCAGGTGTTACGAGCAGTACTTC
TRBJ1-5 | . | . | TRBV10-3 | CAISDRGAGIEPQHF | TGTGCCATCAGTGACCGGGGAGCCGGGATTGAGCCCCAGCATTTT
TRBJ2-5 | . | TRBD1 | TRBV13 | CASSRTGDETQYF | TGTGCCAGCAGCAGGACAGGGGACGAGACCCAGTACTTC
TRBJ2-3 | . | . | TRBV27 | CASSLRGSRESNTDTQYF | TGTGCCAGCAGTTTAAGGGGGTCGCGGGAGTCGAACACAGATACGCAGTATTTT
TRBJ2-1 | . | . | TRBV25-1 | CASSEYKHLSSYNEQFF | TGTGCCAGCAGTGAATATAAGCACCTAAGCTCCTACAATGAGCAGTTCTTC
TRBJ1-1 | . | . | TRBV28 | CASSYEYTEAFF | TGTGCCAGCAGTTATGAGTACACTGAAGCTTTCTTT
TRBJ2-3 | . | . | TRBV5-1 | CASSVQGSDTQYF | TGCGCCAGCAGCGTACAGGGTTCGGATACGCAGTATTTT
TRBJ2-6 | . | TRBD1 | TRBV29-1 | CSVDGTWDRGPQSGANVLTF | TGCAGCGTTGATGGTACTTGGGACAGAGGACCGCAATCTGGGGCCAACGTCCTGACTTTC
TRBJ1-6 | . | TRBD1 | TRBV2 | CASSVSRQGFSPLHF | TGTGCCAGCAGTGTAAGCCGACAGGGTTTTTCACCCCTCCACTTT
TRBJ2-7 | . | TRBD2 | TRBV18 | CASSPRGGIAFVKYEQYF | TGTGCCAGCTCACCACGGGGGGGGATCGCCTTTGTAAAGTACGAGCAGTACTTC
TRBJ1-2 | . | TRBD1 | TRBV6-5 | CASSYGTGEYYGYTF | TGTGCCAGCAGTTACGGGACAGGGGAATACTATGGCTACACCTTC
TRBJ1-2 | . | . | TRBV19 | CASSKDVRGDYGYTF | TGTGCCAGTAGTAAGGATGTGAGAGGTGACTATGGCTACACCTTC
TRBJ1-4 | once | . | TRBV6-2/TRBV6-3 | CASSPRRQAGNEKLFF | TGTGCCAGCAGCCCCCGTAGACAAGCCGGCAATGAAAAACTGTTTTTT
TRBJ1-2 | . | . | TRBV2 | CASSVQGANYGYTF | TGTGCCAGCAGTGTCCAGGGTGCTAACTATGGCTACACCTTC
TRBJ2-3 | . | . | TRBV5-1 | CASTASADTQYF | TGCGCCAGCACGGCTAGCGCTGATACGCAGTATTTT
TRBJ2-5 | . | TRBD1 | TRBV5-1 | CASSFSGGSQETQYF | TGCGCCAGCAGCTTTTCAGGGGGCTCCCAAGAGACCCAGTACTTC
TRBJ2-5 | . | . | TRBV5-6 | CASSFGQLQETQYF | TGTGCCAGCAGCTTCGGACAGTTACAAGAGACCCAGTACTTC
TRBJ1-5 | . | TRBD1 | TRBV6-2/TRBV6-3 | CASSYSRVAGGQISNQPQHF | TGTGCCAGCAGTTACTCCAGGGTCGCAGGGGGTCAAATAAGCAATCAGCCCCAGCATTTT
TRBJ1-6 | . | TRBD1 | TRBV3-1/TRBV3-2 | CASSQRQGNSPLHF | TGTGCCAGCAGCCAACGACAGGGGAATTCACCCCTCCACTTT
TRBJ2-2 | . | . | TRBV10-1 | CASSESGGTNTGELFF | TGCGCCAGCAGTGAGTCAGGCGGCACAAACACCGGGGAGCTGTTTTTT
TRBJ2-3 | . | . | TRBV7-2 | CASSLSPDTQYF | TGTGCCAGCAGCTTGTCCCCGGATACGCAGTATTTT
TRBJ2-5 | few | TRBD2 | TRBV6-5 | CASSQGLAEETQYF | TGTGCCAGCAGCCAAGGACTAGCGGAAGAGACCCAGTACTTC